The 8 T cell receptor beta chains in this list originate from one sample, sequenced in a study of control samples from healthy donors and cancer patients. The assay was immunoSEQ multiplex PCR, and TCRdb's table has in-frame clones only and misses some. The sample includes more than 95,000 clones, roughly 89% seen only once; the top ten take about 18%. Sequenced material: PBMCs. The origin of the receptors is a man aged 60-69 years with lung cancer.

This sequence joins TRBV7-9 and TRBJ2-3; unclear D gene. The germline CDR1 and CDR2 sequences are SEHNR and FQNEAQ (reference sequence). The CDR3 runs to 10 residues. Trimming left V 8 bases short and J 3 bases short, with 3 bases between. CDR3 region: CASATDTQYF. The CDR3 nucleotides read TGTGCCAGCGCAACAGATACGCAGTATTTT.

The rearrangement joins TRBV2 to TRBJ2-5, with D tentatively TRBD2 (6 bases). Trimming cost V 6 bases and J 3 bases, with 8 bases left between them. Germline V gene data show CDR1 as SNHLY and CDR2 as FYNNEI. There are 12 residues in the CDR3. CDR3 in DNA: TGTGCCAGCAGGGGAGGAGAAGAGACCCAGTACTTC. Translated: CASRGGEETQYF.

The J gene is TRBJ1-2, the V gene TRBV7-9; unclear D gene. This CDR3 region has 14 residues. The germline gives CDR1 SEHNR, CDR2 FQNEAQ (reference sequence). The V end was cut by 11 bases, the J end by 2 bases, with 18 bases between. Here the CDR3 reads CACLEEHENYGYTF. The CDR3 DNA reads TGTGCCTGCCTAGAGGAACATGAGAACTATGGCTACACCTTC.

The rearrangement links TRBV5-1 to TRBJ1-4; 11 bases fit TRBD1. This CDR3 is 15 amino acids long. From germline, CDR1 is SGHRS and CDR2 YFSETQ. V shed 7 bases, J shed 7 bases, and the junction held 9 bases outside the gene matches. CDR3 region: CASGQSGTGGEKLFF. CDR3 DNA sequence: TGCGCCAGCGGGCAGTCCGGGACAGGGGGTGAAAAACTGTTTTTT.

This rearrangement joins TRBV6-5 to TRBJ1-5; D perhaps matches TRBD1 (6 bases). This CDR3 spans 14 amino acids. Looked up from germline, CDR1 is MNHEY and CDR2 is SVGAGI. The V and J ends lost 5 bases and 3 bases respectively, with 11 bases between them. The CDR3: CASSLGGANQPQHF. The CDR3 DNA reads TGTGCCAGCAGTCTGGGGGGGGCCAATCAGCCCCAGCATTTT.

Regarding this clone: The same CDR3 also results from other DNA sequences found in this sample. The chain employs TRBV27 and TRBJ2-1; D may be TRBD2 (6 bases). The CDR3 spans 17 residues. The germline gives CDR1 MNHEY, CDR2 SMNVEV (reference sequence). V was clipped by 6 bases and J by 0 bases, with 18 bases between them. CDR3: CASRLRGGVSSYNEQFF. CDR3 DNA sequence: TGTGCCAGCAGGCTAAGGGGCGGGGTTAGCTCCTACAATGAGCAGTTCTTC.

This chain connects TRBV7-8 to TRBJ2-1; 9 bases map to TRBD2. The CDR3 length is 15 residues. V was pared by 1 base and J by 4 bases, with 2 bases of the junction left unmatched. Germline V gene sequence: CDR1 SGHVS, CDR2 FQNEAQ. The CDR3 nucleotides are TGTGCCAGCAGCTTAGAGCTAGCGGGGTACAATGAGCAGTTCTTC. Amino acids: CASSLELAGYNEQFF.

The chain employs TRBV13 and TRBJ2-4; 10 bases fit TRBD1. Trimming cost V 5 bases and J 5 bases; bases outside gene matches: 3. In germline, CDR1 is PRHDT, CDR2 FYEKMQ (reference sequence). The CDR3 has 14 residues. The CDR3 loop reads CASSSGQGENIQYF. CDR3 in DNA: TGTGCCAGCAGCAGCGGACAGGGGGAAAACATTCAGTACTTC. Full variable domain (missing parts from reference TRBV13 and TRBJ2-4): AAGVIQSPRHLIKEKRETATLKCYPIPRHDTVYWYQQGPGQDPQFLISFYEKMQSDKGSIPDRFSAQQFSDYHSELNMSSLELGDSALYFCASSSGQGENIQYFGAGTRLSVL.